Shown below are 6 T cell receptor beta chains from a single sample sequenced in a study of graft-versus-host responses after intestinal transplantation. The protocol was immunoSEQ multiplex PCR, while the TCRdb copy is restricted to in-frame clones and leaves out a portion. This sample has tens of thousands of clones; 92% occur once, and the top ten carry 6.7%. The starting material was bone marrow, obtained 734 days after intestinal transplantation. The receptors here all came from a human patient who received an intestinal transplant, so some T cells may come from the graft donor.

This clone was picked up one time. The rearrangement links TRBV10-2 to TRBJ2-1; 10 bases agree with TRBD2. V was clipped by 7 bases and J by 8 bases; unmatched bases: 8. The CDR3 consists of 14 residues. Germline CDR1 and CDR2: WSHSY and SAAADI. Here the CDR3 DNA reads TGCGCCAGCATATCCAGCGGGGGGGACGATGAGCAGTTCTTC. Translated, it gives CASISSGGDDEQFF.

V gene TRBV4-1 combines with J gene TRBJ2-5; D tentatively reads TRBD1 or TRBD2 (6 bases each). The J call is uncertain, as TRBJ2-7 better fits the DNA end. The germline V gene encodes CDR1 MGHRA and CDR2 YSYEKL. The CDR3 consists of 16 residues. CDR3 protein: CASSQEGGSYSYEQYF. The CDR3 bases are TGCGCCAGCAGCCAAGAAGGGGGGAGTTACTCCTACGAGCAGTACTTC.

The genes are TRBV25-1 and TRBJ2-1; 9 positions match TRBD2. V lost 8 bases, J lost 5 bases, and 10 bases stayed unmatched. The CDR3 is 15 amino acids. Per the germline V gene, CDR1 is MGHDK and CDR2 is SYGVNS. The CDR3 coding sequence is TGTGCCAGCGGAAATAGCGGGAGTCTAAACAATGAGCAGTTCTTC. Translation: CASGNSGSLNNEQFF.

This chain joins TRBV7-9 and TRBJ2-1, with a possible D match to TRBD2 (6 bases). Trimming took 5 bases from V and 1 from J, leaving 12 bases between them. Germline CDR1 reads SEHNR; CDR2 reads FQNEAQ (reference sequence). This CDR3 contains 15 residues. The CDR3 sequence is CASSPGTLSYNEQFF. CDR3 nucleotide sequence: TGTGCCAGCAGCCCCGGGACTCTATCCTACAATGAGCAGTTCTTC.

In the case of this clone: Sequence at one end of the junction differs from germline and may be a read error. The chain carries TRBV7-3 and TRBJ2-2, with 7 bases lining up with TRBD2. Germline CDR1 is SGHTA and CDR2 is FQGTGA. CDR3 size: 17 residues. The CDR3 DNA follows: TGTGCCAGCAGCTTGGGAGCGGGGCGGTCGAAGACCGGGGAGCTGTTTTTT. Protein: CASSLGAGRSKTGELFF.

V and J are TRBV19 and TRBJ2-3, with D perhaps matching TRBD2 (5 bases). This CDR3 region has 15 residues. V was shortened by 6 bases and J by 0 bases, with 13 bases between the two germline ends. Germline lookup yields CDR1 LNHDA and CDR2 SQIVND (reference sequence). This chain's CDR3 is CASSYPGSSTDTQYF. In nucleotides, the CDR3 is TGTGCCAGTAGCTATCCGGGGTCTAGCACAGATACGCAGTATTTT.